This T cell receptor beta chain was recorded in a study of human T cells and chemical hapten exposure. Turning to the study itself: Largely, small differences in pooled library volume made per-sample TCR yields vary. Overall study results and limits: TCRs whose frequency exceeded 1 in 1000 remained the same following DPC sensitization.

This sample's time point: healthy volunteer bleed at 2 weeks. Unfractionated whole blood served as the source for total RNA extraction. Unique molecular identifiers were attached to individual cDNA molecules during library preparation. TCRdb processed the RACE reads anew with MiXCR; each CDR3 protein has one entry. Of roughly 30,000 distinct CDR3 sequences listed, 7% to 8.5% are singletons. As to this clonotype: The antigen remains unidentified.

The germline gives CDR1 SGHVS, CDR2 FQNEAQ. The CDR3 is made up of 13 amino acids. V was clipped by 5 bases and J by 4 bases, with 8 bases between them. The rearrangement links TRBV7-8 to TRBJ2-2; D may be TRBD2 (6 bases). The source of this sequence is a human donor in good health. Some clones in this sample may be carry-over from other donors' samples. The sample consisted of whole blood. The CDR3 sequence: CASSGAGTGELFF. CDR3 sequence (DNA): TGTGCCAGCAGCGGAGCGGGCACCGGGGAGCTGTTTTTT.